These 2 T cell receptor beta chains were sequenced from one sample in a study of cytomegalovirus exposure and HLA in healthy donors. The study ran its PCR with 60 Vbeta and 13 Jbeta primers. Clones were sequenced by immunoSEQ multiplex PCR, and TCRdb holds only the in-frame ones, with some missing. Among 150,000 to 200,000 clones listed, around 76% were seen once. The sequencing input was PBMCs. All receptors come from a woman between 25 and 40 years old in good health and CMV-seropositive.

The rearrangement links TRBV7-9 to TRBJ2-3; TRBD2 matches 14 bases. V was clipped by 4 bases and J by 3 bases; unmatched bases: 3. The CDR3 runs to 16 residues. Looked up from germline, CDR1 is SEHNR and CDR2 is FQNEAQ (reference sequence). In DNA, the CDR3 is TGTGCCAGCAGCTCGGGACTAGCGGGGGTTACAGATACGCAGTATTTT. It translates to CASSSGLAGVTDTQYF.

This chain links TRBV29-1 with TRBJ2-3, with D maybe TRBD2 (6 bases). Trimming took off 0 bases at V and 1 base at J, with 11 bases between the two ends. Germline V CDR1 and CDR2: SQVTM, ANQGSEA. This CDR3 contains 15 residues. The CDR3 region has the DNA TGCAGCGTTGAAGATACGGGAGATGGCACAGATACGCAGTATTTT. This codes for CSVEDTGDGTDTQYF.